This T cell receptor beta chain was captured by sequencing in a study of CD8+ T cells in alopecia areata. For the study at large: Those patients who were treated received oral tofacitinib, which was given at 5 to 10 mg twice daily for moderate-to-severe alopecia areata. Study outcomes and limitations: Patients displayed less clarity in TCR sharing than mice, a finding possibly related to HLA.

The CDR3 has 16 amino acids. The V gene's germline CDR1 is SGHAT and CDR2 FQDESV (reference sequence). Unmatched junction bases numbered 11, after V lost 6 bases and J lost 4 bases. The count of this clone is one. What it binds is not known. Treatment of the sample: oral pan-JAK inhibitor, 5-10 mg twice daily. Investigators isolated RNA and reverse transcribed it into cDNA to act as the sequencing template. Data came from immunoSEQ multiplex PCR; TCRdb stores just in-frame clones and leaves some out. The profile covers about 180,000 clones, with approximately 50% appearing a single time and roughly 9.1% taken by the ten largest.

This sample comprised CD8+ T cells sorted from blood, obtained at week 52, from a patient treated with tofacitinib. The source is a human donor with alopecia areata. The rearrangement joins TRBV11-1 to TRBJ2-2, with 7 bases identical to TRBD1. CDR3 sequence reads: CASSFDQGGATGELFF. CDR3 nucleotides: TGTGCCAGCAGTTTCGACCAAGGGGGCGCCACCGGGGAGCTGTTTTTT.